In this sample, the clone carrying this T cell receptor beta chain turned up once. V was clipped by 0 bases and J by 0 bases, with 13 bases between them. Germline lookup yields CDR1 SGDLS and CDR2 YYNGEE. The CDR3 covers 16 residues. Method: immunoSEQ multiplex PCR; TCRdb's copy keeps in-frame clones and lacks some. The data hold tens of thousands of clones, with approximately 90% observed a single time. This entry comes from a study of control samples from healthy donors and cancer patients. This sequence joins TRBV9 and TRBJ2-7; the D gene is possibly TRBD2 (6 bases). This clonotype was sampled from a man aged 40-55 years with colorectal cancer. The sample consisted of PBMCs. CDR3 region: CASSVGGGMSSYEQYF. The CDR3 region has the DNA TGTGCCAGCAGCGTAGGGGGCGGGATGAGCTCCTACGAGCAGTACTTC.